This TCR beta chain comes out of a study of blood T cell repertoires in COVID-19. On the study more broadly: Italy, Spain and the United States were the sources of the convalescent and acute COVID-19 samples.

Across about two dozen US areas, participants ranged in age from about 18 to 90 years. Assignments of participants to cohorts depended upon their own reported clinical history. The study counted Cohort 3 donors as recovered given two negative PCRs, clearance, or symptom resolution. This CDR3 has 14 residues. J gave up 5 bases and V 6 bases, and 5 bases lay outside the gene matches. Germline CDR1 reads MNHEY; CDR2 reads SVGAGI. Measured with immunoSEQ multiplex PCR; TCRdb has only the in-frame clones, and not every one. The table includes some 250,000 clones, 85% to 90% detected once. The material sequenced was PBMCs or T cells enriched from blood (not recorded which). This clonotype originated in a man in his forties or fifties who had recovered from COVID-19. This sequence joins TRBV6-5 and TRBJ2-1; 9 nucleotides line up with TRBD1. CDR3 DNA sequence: TGTGCCAGCAGGAGACAGGGGGATCACAATGAGCAGTTCTTC. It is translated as CASRRQGDHNEQFF.